This TCR beta chain was obtained from a study of blood T cell repertoires in COVID-19. Looking at the study overall: Acute-phase and convalescent COVID-19 samples originated in the United States, Italy and Spain.

V lost 0 bases and J lost 6; bases outside the gene matches: 9. This CDR3 has 17 residues. Germline V CDR1 and CDR2: MGHRA, YSYEKL. The table came from immunoSEQ multiplex PCR; TCRdb's copy has only in-frame clones and leaves some out. The sample has 150,000 to 200,000 clones; over 75% are singletons. The sample holds one count of this clone. This sequence joins TRBV4-1 and TRBJ2-3; TRBD2 agrees at 10 bases. Sequencing used peripheral blood. The origin of this receptor is a man in his 60s who had recovered from COVID-19. The CDR3 sequence is CASSQETAGGPGDTQYF. For the CDR3, the DNA is TGCGCCAGCAGCCAAGAAACAGCGGGGGGGCCGGGCGATACGCAGTATTTT.